The 16 T cell receptor beta chains in this list originate from one sample, sequenced in a study of cytomegalovirus exposure and HLA in healthy donors. PCR used 60 Vbeta primers and 13 Jbeta primers. Measured with immunoSEQ multiplex PCR; TCRdb has only the in-frame clones, and not every one. The table records over 150,000 clones, 65% to 85% of them present only once. Sequencing was carried out using PBMCs. The receptors shown here come from a woman in her thirties in good health and CMV-seronegative.

This chain joins TRBV5-1 and TRBJ2-7; the D is unclear. CDR1 SGHRS and CDR2 YFSETQ come from the germline V gene. The CDR3 covers 14 residues. V shed 0 bases and J shed 1 base, with 8 bases lying between them. Written as DNA, the CDR3 is TGCGCCAGCAGCTTGGTATCCGTTTCCTACGAGCAGTACTTC. Residues: CASSLVSVSYEQYF.

The chain recombines TRBV2 with TRBJ1-5, with 9 positions matching TRBD1. The V gene's germline CDR1 is SNHLY and CDR2 FYNNEI. V shed 4 bases and J 7 bases; nucleotides not matched to a gene: 2. The CDR3 contains 13 residues. CDR3 amino acids: CASSGTGEQPQHF. DNA of the CDR3: TGTGCCAGCAGTGGGACAGGGGAACAGCCCCAGCATTTT.

The CDR3 sequence is CASSVAKRDEQFF. The DNA for the CDR3 is TGTGCCAGCAGCGTAGCTAAGAGGGATGAGCAGTTCTTC. The chain is built from TRBV9 and TRBJ2-1; D perhaps matches TRBD2 (5 bases). Germline CDR1 SGDLS, CDR2 YYNGEE. V was trimmed by 0 bases and J by 8 bases, leaving 9 bases between them. There are 13 residues in the CDR3.

The rearrangement uses TRBV28 and TRBJ2-7; unclear D gene. Germline assignment: CDR1 MDHEN and CDR2 SYDVKM. V dropped 5 bases and J dropped 5 bases, with 10 bases sitting between them. CDR3 length: 12 residues. The CDR3 bases are TGTGCCAGCAGTCCTAGGATGAACGAGCAGTACTTC. As protein: CASSPRMNEQYF.

The chain recombines TRBV4-1 with TRBJ1-1; D perhaps matches TRBD1 (6 bases). CDR1 is MGHRA and CDR2 is YSYEKL in the germline V gene. V was shortened by 10 bases and J by 3 bases, with 15 bases between the two germline ends. The CDR3 runs 13 residues. The CDR3 spells CAIQGFWDTEAFF. Written as DNA, the CDR3 is TGCGCCATACAGGGTTTCTGGGACACTGAAGCTTTCTTT.

The V call is TRBV5-1, the J call TRBJ2-1; D uncertain. The germline CDR1 and CDR2 sequences are SGHRS and YFSETQ. This CDR3 is built from 13 residues. Trimming stripped 1 base from V and 4 bases from J, with 6 bases between. CDR3 DNA: TGCGCCAGCAGCTTGCAGGCATACAATGAGCAGTTCTTC. This encodes CASSLQAYNEQFF.

In its sample, this clone was seen once. J is TRBJ2-5 and V is TRBV5-4; the match to TRBD2 covers 7 bases. This CDR3 comprises 15 residues. After removal of 3 bases from V and 5 bases from J, the junction contained 10 bases not matched to a gene. Germline assignment: CDR1 SGHNT and CDR2 YYREEE (reference sequence). This chain's CDR3 is CASSSSGRGLETQYF. CDR3 nucleotide sequence: TGTGCCAGCAGCTCTAGCGGTAGGGGCCTCGAGACCCAGTACTTC.

This chain uses TRBV7-2 with TRBJ2-4; D is uncertain. The CDR3 extends over 16 amino acids. The ends were cut back, 1 base at V and 0 bases at J, with 10 bases in the middle. CDR1 is SGHTA and CDR2 is FQGNSA in the germline V gene. The CDR3 here is CASSLVTGLAKNIQYF. The CDR3 DNA follows: TGTGCCAGCAGCTTAGTAACGGGTCTAGCCAAAAACATTCAGTACTTC. Filled out from reference TRBV7-2 and TRBJ2-4, the complete variable domain reads GAGVSQSPSNKVTEKGKDVELRCDPISGHTALYWYRQSLGQGLEFLIYFQGNSAPDKSGLPSDRFSAERTGGSVSTLTIQRTQQEDSAVYLCASSLVTGLAKNIQYFGAGTRLSVL.

The chain carries TRBV7-8 and TRBJ1-1, with 11 bases identical to TRBD1. Germline trimming cut 5 bases from V and 1 base from J; bases unmatched to any gene: 6. Germline V lookup: CDR1 SGHVS, CDR2 FQNEAQ. This CDR3 contains 16 residues. The CDR3 region is CASSARGTGGNTEAFF. The DNA for the CDR3 is TGTGCCAGCAGCGCCCGGGGGACAGGGGGGAACACTGAAGCTTTCTTT.

The J gene is TRBJ2-1, the V gene TRBV10-3; TRBD1 matches 11 bases. J was trimmed by 5 bases and V by 6 bases; bases with no gene match: 6. Germline values: CDR1 ENHRY, CDR2 SYGVKD. This CDR3 region has 15 residues. CDR3 DNA sequence: TGTGCCATCAGCCCGGACAGGGGGCGAGACAATGAGCAGTTCTTC. Encoded protein: CAISPDRGRDNEQFF.

This clone was counted once. V and J are TRBV5-1 and TRBJ2-1; the match to TRBD2 covers 8 bases. V lost 2 bases and J lost 4; bases outside the gene matches: 14. Germline V CDR1 and CDR2: SGHRS, YFSETQ. CDR3 size: 18 residues. The CDR3 here is CASSFGLASTRSYNEQFF. The CDR3 DNA sequence: TGCGCCAGCAGCTTCGGACTAGCTTCTACCCGTTCTTACAATGAGCAGTTCTTC.

The chain recombines TRBV28 with TRBJ2-3; 11 bases fit TRBD1. V lost 10 bases and J lost 4; bases outside the gene matches: 7. The germline CDR1 and CDR2 sequences are MDHEN and SYDVKM. There are 14 residues in the CDR3. Here the CDR3 reads CAMKGQGEADTQYF. CDR3 DNA: TGTGCCATGAAGGGACAGGGGGAAGCAGATACGCAGTATTTT.

The gene calls are TRBV27 and TRBJ1-4; 7 positions match TRBD1. The CDR3 runs 16 residues. V lost 5 bases, J lost 1 base, and 7 bases stayed unmatched. Germline CDR1 MNHEY, CDR2 SMNVEV (reference sequence). DNA of the CDR3: TGTGCCAGCAGTCAATCACACAGGGGAACTAATGAAAAACTGTTTTTT. Translated: CASSQSHRGTNEKLFF.

The chain has TRBV5-1 and TRBJ1-4; no firm D call. The CDR3 contains 15 residues. V lost 4 bases and J 0 bases, leaving 10 bases between the germline ends. Germline V CDR1 and CDR2: SGHRS, YFSETQ. The CDR3 sequence is CASSAEPATNEKLFF. CDR3 DNA: TGCGCCAGCAGCGCGGAACCTGCAACTAATGAAAAACTGTTTTTT.

In this sample, this clone turned up once. The chain links TRBV7-8 to TRBJ1-4; 10 bases fit TRBD1. The CDR3 length is 19 residues. Germline CDR1 reads SGHVS; CDR2 reads FQNEAQ. The V gene end was trimmed by 3 bases and the J gene end by 12 bases; junction bases not matched to a gene: 22. Written as DNA, the CDR3 is TGTGCCAGCAGCTTCTTAACCTCGACAGGGGGCGAAACAGACGGACAACTGTTTTTT. This sequence encodes CASSFLTSTGGETDGQLFF.

This clone turned up a few times. This chain joins TRBV5-6 and TRBJ2-7; TRBD2 matches 12 bases. Germline loops: CDR1 SGHDT, CDR2 YYEEEE. Trimming removed 4 bases from V and 3 bases from J; junction bases left unmatched: 8. The CDR3 contains 16 residues. The CDR3 DNA reads as TGTGCCAGCAGCCGGTTGACTAGCGGGAGTCACTACGAGCAGTACTTC. Translating gives CASSRLTSGSHYEQYF.